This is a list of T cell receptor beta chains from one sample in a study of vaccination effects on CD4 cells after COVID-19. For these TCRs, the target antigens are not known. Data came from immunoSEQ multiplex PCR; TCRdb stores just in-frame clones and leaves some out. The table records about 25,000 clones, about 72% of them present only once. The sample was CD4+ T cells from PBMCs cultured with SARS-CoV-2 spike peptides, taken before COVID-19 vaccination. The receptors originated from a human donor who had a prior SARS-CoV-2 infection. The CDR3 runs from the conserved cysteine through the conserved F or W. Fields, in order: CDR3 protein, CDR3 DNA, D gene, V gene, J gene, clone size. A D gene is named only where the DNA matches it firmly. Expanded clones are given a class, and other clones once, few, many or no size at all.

CDR3aa: CASSFGTLADTQYF
CDR3nt: TGCGCCAGCAGCTTCGGGACCCTAGCAGATACGCAGTATTTT
d_gene: NA
v_gene: TRBV5-1
j_gene: TRBJ2-3
abundance: once

CDR3aa: CASSRQASTGTEAFF
CDR3nt: TGTGCCAGCAGCAGACAGGCGTCTACGGGCACTGAAGCTTTCTTT
d_gene: NA
v_gene: TRBV7-6
j_gene: TRBJ1-1
abundance: few

CDR3aa: CASSPVYLRGDEQYF
CDR3nt: TGTGCCAGCTCACCAGTGTATCTCCGGGGTGACGAGCAGTACTTC
d_gene: NA
v_gene: TRBV18
j_gene: TRBJ2-7
abundance: NA

CDR3aa: CASSLTVNTEAFF
CDR3nt: TGTGCCAGCAGTCTGACAGTGAACACTGAAGCTTTCTTT
d_gene: NA
v_gene: TRBV6-5
j_gene: TRBJ1-1
abundance: NA

CDR3aa: CASSFGSSPPLHF
CDR3nt: TGCGCCAGCAGCTTCGGTTCCTCTCCTCCCCTCCACTTT
d_gene: NA
v_gene: TRBV5-1
j_gene: TRBJ1-6
abundance: NA

CDR3aa: CASSFGVVSTEAFF
CDR3nt: TGTGCCAGCAGCTTCGGGGTGGTTTCAACTGAAGCTTTCTTT
d_gene: NA
v_gene: TRBV11-3
j_gene: TRBJ1-1
abundance: NA

CDR3aa: CASSYSSGTYEQYF
CDR3nt: TGTGCCAGCAGTTATTCTAGCGGGACCTACGAGCAGTACTTC
d_gene: TRBD2
v_gene: TRBV11-3
j_gene: TRBJ2-7
abundance: NA

CDR3aa: CASSLASGPEAFF
CDR3nt: TGTGCCAGCAGTTTGGCGTCGGGACCTGAAGCTTTCTTT
d_gene: NA
v_gene: TRBV27
j_gene: TRBJ1-1
abundance: NA

CDR3aa: CASSQGRGVAYGYTF
CDR3nt: TGTGCCAGCAGCCAAGGCAGGGGGGTGGCCTATGGCTACACCTTC
d_gene: TRBD1
v_gene: TRBV3-1/TRBV3-2
j_gene: TRBJ1-2
abundance: NA

CDR3aa: CASTKDRVVVETQYF
CDR3nt: TGTGCCAGCACAAAGGACAGGGTCGTAGTAGAGACCCAGTACTTC
d_gene: TRBD1
v_gene: TRBV5-6
j_gene: TRBJ2-5
abundance: NA

CDR3aa: CASSFASRDRGYGYTF
CDR3nt: TGTGCCAGCAGCTTCGCCAGCCGGGACAGGGGCTATGGCTACACCTTC
d_gene: TRBD1
v_gene: TRBV7-3
j_gene: TRBJ1-2
abundance: once

CDR3aa: CASSVTNSGNTIYF
CDR3nt: TGTGCCAGCAGCGTAACAAACTCTGGAAACACCATATATTTT
d_gene: NA
v_gene: TRBV9
j_gene: TRBJ1-3
abundance: NA

CDR3aa: CARGSGEPFLGYTF
CDR3nt: TGTGCCCGAGGGTCGGGCGAGCCCTTCTTAGGCTACACCTTC
d_gene: NA
v_gene: TRBV6-4
j_gene: TRBJ1-2
abundance: once

CDR3aa: CASSPGRPGNTEAFF
CDR3nt: TGTGCCAGCAGCCCAGGGCGCCCGGGGAACACTGAAGCTTTCTTT
d_gene: NA
v_gene: TRBV5-4
j_gene: TRBJ1-1
abundance: NA

CDR3aa: CASSLSRGRFGYTF
CDR3nt: TGTGCCAGCAGCTTAAGTAGGGGGCGCTTTGGCTACACCTTC
d_gene: TRBD1
v_gene: TRBV7-2
j_gene: TRBJ1-2
abundance: few

CDR3aa: CASSSSSGFYNEQFF
CDR3nt: TGTGCCAGCAGCTCTTCTAGCGGATTCTACAATGAGCAGTTCTTC
d_gene: TRBD2
v_gene: TRBV7-3
j_gene: TRBJ2-1
abundance: NA

CDR3aa: CASSYNRGQTQYF
CDR3nt: TGTGCCAGCAGTTACAACAGGGGACAGACCCAGTACTTC
d_gene: TRBD1
v_gene: TRBV6-5
j_gene: TRBJ2-5
abundance: NA